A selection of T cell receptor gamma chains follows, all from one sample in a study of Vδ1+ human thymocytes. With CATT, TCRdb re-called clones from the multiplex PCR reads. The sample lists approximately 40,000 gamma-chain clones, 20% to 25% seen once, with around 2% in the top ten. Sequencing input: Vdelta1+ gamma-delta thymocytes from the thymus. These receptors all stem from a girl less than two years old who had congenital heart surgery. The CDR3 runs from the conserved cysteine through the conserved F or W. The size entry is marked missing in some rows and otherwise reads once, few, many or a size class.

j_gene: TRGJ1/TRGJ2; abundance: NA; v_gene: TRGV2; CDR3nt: TGTGCCACCTGGGACGGGTTACTTAAGGAGAAACTCTTT; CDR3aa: CATWDGLLKEKLF
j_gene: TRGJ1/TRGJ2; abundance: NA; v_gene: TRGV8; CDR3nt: TGTGCCACCTGGGAGGGGGTGAGTTATAAGAAACTCTTT; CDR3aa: CATWEGVSYKKLF
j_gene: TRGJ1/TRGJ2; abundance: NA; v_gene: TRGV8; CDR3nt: TGTGCCACCTGGGATCGACACGTCTATTATAAGAAACTCTTT; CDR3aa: CATWDRHVYYKKLF
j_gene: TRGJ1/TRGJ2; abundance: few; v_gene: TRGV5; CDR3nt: TGTGCCACCTGGGACCGACCCAAGTGGTTGCTCTTT; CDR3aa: CATWDRPKWLLF
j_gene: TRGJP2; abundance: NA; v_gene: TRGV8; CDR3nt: TGTGCCACCTGGGATAGCGGTGATTGGATCAAGACGTTT; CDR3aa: CATWDSGDWIKTF
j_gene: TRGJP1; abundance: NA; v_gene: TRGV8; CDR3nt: TGTGCCACCTGGGATAGTTCCCTTACCACTGGTTGGTTCAAGATATTT; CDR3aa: CATWDSSLTTGWFKIF
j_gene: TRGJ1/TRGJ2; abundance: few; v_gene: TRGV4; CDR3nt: TGTGCCACCTGGTCCCCCTATAAGAAACTCTTT; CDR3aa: CATWSPYKKLF
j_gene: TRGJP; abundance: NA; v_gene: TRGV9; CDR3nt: TGTGCCTTGTGGATGTTGGGCAAAAAAATCAAGGTATTT; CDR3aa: CALWMLGKKIKVF
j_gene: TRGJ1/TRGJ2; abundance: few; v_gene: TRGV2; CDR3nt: TGTGCCACCTGGGACTGGGGGTGTAAGAAACTCTTT; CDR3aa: CATWDWGCKKLF
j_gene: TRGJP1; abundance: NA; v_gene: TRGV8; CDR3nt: TGTGCCACCTGGGATTATGGTACCACTGGTTGGTTCAAGATATTT; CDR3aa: CATWDYGTTGWFKIF
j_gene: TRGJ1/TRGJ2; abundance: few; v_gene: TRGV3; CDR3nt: TGTGCCACCTGGGACAGGCGGGGCTATTATAAGAAACTCTTT; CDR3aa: CATWDRRGYYKKLF
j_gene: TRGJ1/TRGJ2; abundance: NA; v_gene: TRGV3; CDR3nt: TGTGCCACCTGGGACAGGCGGCCGAGTAAGAAACTCTTT; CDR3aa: CATWDRRPSKKLF
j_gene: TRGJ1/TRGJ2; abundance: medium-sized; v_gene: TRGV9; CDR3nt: TGTGCCTTGTGGGAGGTGCGATATTATAAGAAACTCTTT; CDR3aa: CALWEVRYYKKLF
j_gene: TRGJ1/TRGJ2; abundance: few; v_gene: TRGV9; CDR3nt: TGTGCCTTGTGGGAGCCCCTTTATTATAAGAAACTCTTT; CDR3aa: CALWEPLYYKKLF
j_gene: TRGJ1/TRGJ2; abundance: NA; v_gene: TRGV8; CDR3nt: TGTGCCACCTGGGATCGATCCAAGAAACTCTTT; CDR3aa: CATWDRSKKLF
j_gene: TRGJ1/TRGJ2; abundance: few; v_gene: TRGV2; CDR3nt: TGTGCCACCTGGGACGGGCGCTCCCAGAAACTCTTT; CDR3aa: CATWDGRSQKLF
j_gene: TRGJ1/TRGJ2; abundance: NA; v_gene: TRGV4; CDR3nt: TGTGCCACCTGGGATGGGATGGGGTATAAGAAACTCTTT; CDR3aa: CATWDGMGYKKLF
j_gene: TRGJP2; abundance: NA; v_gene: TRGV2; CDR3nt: TGTGCCACCTGGGACTTAAGGACCAAGACGTTT; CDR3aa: CATWDLRTKTF
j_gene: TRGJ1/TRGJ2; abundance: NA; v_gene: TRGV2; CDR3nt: TGTGCCACCTGGGACAGACCCGGGCGAAATTATAAGAAACTCTTT; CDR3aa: CATWDRPGRNYKKLF
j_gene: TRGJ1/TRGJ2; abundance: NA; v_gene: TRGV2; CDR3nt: TGTGCCACCTGGGACGCCGCGGGGGAGAAACTCTTT; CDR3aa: CATWDAAGEKLF
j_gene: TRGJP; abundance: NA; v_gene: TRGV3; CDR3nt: TGTGCCACTCACGCGGGGGAGTTGGGCAAAAAAATCAAGGTATTT; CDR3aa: CATHAGELGKKIKVF
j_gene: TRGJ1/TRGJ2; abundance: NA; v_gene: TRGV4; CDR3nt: TGTGCCACCTGGGATGGGTTAAGAGTGCGGAAACTCTTT; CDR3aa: CATWDGLRVRKLF
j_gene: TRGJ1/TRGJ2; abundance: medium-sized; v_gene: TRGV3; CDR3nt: TGTGCCACCTGGGACAGGCCGAGGTATTATAAGAAACTCTTT; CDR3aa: CATWDRPRYYKKLF
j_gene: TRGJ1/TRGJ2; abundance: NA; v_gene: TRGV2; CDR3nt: TGTGCCACCTGGGACGGGGAGGGTTATAAGAAACTCTTT; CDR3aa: CATWDGEGYKKLF
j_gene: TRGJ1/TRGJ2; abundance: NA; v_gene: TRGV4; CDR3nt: TGTGCCACCTGGGATGGCCTCCCGGGGCTCTTT; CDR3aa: CATWDGLPGLF
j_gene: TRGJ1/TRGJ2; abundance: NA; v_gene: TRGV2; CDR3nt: TGTGCCACCTGGGACGGGATCGGGGCTAAGAAACTCTTT; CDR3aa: CATWDGIGAKKLF
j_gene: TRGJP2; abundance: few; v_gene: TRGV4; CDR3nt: TGTGCCACCTGGGATGGGCGGTCTAGTGATTGGATCAAGACGTTT; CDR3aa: CATWDGRSSDWIKTF
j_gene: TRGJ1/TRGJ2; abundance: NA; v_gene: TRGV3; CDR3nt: TGTGCCACCTGGGACGCCGGCCGCCTACTAAAGAAACTCTTT; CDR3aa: CATWDAGRLLKKLF
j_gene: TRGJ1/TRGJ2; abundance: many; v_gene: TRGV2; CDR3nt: TGTGCCACCTGGGACGGGCACGGGAAACTCTTT; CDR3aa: CATWDGHGKLF
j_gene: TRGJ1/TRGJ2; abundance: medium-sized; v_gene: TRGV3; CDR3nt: TGTGCCACCTGGGACAGGCACTATTATAAGAAACTCTTT; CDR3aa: CATWDRHYYKKLF
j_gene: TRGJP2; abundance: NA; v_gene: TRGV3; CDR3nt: TGTGCCACCTGGGACAGGCGGCGGCGGAGTGATTGGATCAAGACGTTT; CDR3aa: CATWDRRRRSDWIKTF
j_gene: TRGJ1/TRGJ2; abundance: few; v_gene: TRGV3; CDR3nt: TGTGCCACCTGGGACAGGCTGATGGATTATAAGAAACTCTTT; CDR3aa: CATWDRLMDYKKLF
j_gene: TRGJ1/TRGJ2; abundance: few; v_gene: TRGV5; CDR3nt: TGTGCCACCTGGGACGGTACAAATTATTATAAGAAACTCTTT; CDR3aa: CATWDGTNYYKKLF
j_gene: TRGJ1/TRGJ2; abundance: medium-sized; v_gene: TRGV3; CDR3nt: TGTGCCACCTGGGACACCCATTATTATAAGAAACTCTTT; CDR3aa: CATWDTHYYKKLF
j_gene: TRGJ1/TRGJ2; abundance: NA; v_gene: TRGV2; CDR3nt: TGTGCCACCTGGGGAACGTTTTATTATAAGAAACTCTTT; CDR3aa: CATWGTFYYKKLF
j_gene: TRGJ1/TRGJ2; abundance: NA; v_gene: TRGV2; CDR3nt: TGTGCCACCTGGGACCTCCTTAGGTATTATAAGAAACTCTTT; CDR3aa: CATWDLLRYYKKLF
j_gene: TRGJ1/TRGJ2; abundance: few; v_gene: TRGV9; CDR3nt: TGTGCCTTGTGGGAGGTGCAGGTTCGCTATAAGAAACTCTTT; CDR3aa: CALWEVQVRYKKLF
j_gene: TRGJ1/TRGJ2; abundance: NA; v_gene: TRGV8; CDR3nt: TGTGCCACCTGGGACCCCGGGTGTTATTATAAGAAACTCTTT; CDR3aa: CATWDPGCYYKKLF
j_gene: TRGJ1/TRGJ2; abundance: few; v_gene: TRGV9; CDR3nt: TGTGCCTTGTGGGCCTACTATAAGAAACTCTTT; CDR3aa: CALWAYYKKLF
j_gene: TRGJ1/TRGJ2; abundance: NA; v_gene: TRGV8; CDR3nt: TGTGCCACCTGGGACAGGCTAGTGCCGGCGAAGAAACTCTTT; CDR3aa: CATWDRLVPAKKLF
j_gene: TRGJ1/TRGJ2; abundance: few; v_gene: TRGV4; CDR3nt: TGTGCCACCTGGTACACACGGGAGAAACTCTTT; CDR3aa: CATWYTREKLF
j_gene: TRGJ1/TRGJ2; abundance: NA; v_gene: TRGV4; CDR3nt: TGTGCCACCTGGGATGGGCCAGGTGGTTCGTATAAGAAACTCTTT; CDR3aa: CATWDGPGGSYKKLF
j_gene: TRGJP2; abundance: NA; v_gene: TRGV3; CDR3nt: TGTGCCACCTGGGACAGGCTGAGTGATTGGATCAAGACGTTT; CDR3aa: CATWDRLSDWIKTF
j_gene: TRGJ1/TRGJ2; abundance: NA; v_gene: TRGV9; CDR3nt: TGTGCCTTGTGGGTTTTCTATAAGAAACTCTTT; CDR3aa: CALWVFYKKLF
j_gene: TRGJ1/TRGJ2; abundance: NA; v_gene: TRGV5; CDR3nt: TGTGCCACCTGGGGACAGGCTAAGAAAAGATATTATAAGAAACTCTTT; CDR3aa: CATWGQAKKRYYKKLF
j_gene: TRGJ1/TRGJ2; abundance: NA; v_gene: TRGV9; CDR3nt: TGTGCCTTGTGGGAGGTGCGCCTTCGGAAACTCTTT; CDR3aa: CALWEVRLRKLF
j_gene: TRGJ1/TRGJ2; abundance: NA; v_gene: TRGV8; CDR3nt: TGTGCCACCTGGGATAGGCTCGGCGGGACCGAGAAACTCTTT; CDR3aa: CATWDRLGGTEKLF
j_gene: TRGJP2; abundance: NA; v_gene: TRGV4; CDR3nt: TGTGCCACCTGGGACGGCCTGAGTAGTGATTGGATCAAGACGTTT; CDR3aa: CATWDGLSSDWIKTF
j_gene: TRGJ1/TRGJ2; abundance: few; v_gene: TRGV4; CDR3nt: TGTGCCACCTGGGACTGGAAACGACGATATTATAAGAAACTCTTT; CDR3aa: CATWDWKRRYYKKLF